The clone carrying this T cell receptor beta chain was recorded a few times. Assay: immunoSEQ multiplex PCR; the TCRdb copy retains only in-frame clones and omits some. The table lists over 450,000 clones, approximately 78% of them singletons. The sample originates from a study of shared T cell receptors in the human thymus. CDR3 length: 16 residues. Germline CDR1 and CDR2: MNHNY and SVGAGI (reference sequence). Trimming left V 3 bases short and J 0 bases short, with 12 bases between. These same records also appear under a second study, on human thymus T cells. This second study notes: Unrelated individuals were reported by related research to share highly overlapping thymic repertoires.

The sequencing input was thymocytes. The source of this sequence is a boy in the first two years of life with a congenital heart defect. The gene calls are TRBV6-6 and TRBJ2-4; D is unresolved. CDR3 bases: TGTGCCAGCAGTTATTTACGCGGCCTAGCCAAAAACATTCAGTACTTC. This gives the protein CASSYLRGLAKNIQYF.